This note documents a single T cell receptor beta chain sequence. The antigen is unknown. This sample is part of a study of T cell responses to AZD1222 COVID-19 vaccine. Study results and caveats: Per reports, nearly half of all spike-specific TCRs target regions that are unmutated in variants.

Data came from immunoSEQ multiplex PCR; TCRdb stores just in-frame clones and leaves some out. The sample has some 150,000 clones, approximately 92% seen once. This CDR3 is 17 amino acids long. The ends lost 7 bases at V and 4 bases at J; junction bases unmatched: 13. Germline V gives CDR1 LNHDA, CDR2 SQIVND (reference sequence). Source: peripheral blood, taken 28 days after the second AZD1222 dose. The V gene is TRBV19, the J gene TRBJ1-5, with 10 nucleotides matching TRBD1. The sequence derives from an adult who received the AZD1222 COVID-19 vaccine. The CDR3 nucleotides are TGTGCCAGTAACCCGGCGAGGGGACAGGGGAAAAATCAGCCCCAGCATTTT. This encodes CASNPARGQGKNQPQHF.